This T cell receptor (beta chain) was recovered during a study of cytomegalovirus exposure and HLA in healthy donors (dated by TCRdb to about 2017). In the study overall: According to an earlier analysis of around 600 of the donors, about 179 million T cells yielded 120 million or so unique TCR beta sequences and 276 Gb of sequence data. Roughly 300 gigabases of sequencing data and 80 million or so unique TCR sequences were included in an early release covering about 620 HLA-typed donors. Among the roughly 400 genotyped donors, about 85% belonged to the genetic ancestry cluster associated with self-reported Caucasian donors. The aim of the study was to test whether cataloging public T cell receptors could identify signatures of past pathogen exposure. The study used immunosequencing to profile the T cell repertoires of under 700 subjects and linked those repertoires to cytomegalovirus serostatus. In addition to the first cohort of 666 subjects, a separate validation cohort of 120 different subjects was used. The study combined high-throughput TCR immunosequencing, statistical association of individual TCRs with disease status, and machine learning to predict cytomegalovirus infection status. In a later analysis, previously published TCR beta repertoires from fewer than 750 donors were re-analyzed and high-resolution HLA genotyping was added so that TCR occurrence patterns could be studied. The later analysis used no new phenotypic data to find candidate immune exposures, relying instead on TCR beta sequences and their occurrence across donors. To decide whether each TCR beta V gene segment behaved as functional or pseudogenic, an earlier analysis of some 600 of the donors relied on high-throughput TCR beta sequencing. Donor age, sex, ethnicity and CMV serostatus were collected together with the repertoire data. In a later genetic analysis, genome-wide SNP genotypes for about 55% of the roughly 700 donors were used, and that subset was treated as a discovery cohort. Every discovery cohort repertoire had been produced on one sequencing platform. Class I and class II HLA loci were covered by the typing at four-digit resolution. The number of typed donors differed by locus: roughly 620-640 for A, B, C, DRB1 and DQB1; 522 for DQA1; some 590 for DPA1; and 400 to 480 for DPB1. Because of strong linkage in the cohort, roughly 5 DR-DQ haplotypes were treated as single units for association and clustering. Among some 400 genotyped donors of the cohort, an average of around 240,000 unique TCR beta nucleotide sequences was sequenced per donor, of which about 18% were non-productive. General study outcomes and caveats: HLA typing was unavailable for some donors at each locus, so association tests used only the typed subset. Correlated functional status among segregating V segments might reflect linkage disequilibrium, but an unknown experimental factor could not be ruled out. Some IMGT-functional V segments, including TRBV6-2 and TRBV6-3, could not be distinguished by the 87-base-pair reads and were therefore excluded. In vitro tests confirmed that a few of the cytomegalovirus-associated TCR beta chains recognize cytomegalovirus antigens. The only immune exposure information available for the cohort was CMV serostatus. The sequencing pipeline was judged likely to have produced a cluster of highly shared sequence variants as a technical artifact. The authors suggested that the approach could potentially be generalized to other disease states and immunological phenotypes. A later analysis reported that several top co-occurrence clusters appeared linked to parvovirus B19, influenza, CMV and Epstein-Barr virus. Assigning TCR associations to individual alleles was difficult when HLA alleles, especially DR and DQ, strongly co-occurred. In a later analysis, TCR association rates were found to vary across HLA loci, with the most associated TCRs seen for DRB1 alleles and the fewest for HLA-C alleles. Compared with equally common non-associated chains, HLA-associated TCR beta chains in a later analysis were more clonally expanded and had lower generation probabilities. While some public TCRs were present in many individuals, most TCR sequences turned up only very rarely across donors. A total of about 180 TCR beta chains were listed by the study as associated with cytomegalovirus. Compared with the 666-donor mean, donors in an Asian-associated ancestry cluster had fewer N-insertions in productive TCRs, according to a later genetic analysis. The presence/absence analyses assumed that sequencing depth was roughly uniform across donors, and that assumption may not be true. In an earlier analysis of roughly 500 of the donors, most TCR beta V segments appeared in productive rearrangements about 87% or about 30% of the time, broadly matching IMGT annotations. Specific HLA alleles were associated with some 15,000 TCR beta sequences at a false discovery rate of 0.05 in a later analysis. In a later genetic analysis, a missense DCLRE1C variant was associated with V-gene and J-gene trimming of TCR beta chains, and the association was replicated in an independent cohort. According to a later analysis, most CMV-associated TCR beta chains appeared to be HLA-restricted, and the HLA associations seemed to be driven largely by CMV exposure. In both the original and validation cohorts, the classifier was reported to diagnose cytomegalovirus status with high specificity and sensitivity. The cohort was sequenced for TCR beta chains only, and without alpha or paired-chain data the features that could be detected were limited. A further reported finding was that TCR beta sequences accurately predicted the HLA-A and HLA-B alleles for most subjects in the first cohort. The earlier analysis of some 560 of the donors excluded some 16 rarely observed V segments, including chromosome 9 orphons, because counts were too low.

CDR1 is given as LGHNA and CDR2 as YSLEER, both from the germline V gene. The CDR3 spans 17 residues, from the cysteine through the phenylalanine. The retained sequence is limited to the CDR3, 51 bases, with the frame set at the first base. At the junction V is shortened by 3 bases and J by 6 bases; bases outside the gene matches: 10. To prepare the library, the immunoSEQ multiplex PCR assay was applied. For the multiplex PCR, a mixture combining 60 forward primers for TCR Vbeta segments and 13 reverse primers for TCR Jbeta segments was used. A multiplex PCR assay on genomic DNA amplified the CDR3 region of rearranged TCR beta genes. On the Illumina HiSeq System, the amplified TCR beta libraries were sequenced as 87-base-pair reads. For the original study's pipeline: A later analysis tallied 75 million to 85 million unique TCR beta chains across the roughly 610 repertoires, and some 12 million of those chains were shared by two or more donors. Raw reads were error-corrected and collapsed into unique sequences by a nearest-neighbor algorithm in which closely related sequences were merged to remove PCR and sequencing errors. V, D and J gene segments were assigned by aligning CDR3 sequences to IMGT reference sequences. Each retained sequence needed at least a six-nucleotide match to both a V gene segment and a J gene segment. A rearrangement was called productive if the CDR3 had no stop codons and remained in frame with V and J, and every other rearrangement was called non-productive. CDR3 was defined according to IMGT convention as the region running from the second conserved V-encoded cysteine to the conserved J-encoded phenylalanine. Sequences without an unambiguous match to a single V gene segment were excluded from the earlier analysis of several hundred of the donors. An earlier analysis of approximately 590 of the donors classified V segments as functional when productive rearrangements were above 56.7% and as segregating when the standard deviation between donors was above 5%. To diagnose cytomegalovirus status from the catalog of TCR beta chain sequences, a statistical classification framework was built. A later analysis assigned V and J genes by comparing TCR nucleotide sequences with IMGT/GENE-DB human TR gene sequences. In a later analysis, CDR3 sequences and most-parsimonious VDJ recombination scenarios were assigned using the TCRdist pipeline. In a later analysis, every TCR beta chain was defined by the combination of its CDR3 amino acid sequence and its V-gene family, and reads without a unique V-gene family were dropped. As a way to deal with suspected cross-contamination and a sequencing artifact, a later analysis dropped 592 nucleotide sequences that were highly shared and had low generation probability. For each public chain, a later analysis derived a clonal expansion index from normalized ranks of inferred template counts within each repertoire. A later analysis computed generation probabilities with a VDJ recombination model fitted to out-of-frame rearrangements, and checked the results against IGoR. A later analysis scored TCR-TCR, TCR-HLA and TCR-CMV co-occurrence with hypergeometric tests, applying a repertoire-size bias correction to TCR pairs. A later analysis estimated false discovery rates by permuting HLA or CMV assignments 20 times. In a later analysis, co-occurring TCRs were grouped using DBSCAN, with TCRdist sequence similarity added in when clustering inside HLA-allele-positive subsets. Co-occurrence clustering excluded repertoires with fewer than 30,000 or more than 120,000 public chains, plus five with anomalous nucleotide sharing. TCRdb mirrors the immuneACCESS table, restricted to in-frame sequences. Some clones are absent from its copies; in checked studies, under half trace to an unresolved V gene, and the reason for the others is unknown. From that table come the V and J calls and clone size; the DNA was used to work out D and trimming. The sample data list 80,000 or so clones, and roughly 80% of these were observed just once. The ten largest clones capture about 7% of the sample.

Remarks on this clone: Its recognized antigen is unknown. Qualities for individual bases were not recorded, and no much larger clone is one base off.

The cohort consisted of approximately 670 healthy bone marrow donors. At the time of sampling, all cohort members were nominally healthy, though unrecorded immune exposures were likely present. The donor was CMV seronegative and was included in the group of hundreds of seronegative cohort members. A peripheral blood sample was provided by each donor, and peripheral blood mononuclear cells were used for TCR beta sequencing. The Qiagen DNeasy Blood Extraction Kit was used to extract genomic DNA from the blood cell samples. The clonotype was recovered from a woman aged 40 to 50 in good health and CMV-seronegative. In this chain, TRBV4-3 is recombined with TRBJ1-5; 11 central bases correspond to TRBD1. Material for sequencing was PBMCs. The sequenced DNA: TGCGCCAGCAGCCAGTACCTAGGGGACAGGGGGGGTCAGCCCCAGCATTTT. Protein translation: CASSQYLGDRGGQPQHF.